The 14 T cell receptor beta chains below come from one sample, sequenced in a study of T-cell memory formation after mild COVID-19. One entry per CDR3 protein results from TCRdb running MiXCR on the 5' RACE reads. Among roughly 450,000 distinct CDR3 sequences listed, about 20% were seen once. The sample consisted of PBMCs or a T cell subset sorted from them (not recorded which). The receptors stem from an adult woman who had mild COVID-19 (a few samples of this study predate the infection). Cell type and time point are not known.

The chain recombines TRBV19 with TRBJ2-1, with TRBD2 identical over 10 bases. CDR1 is LNHDA, CDR2 SQIVND, per germline (reference sequence). The CDR3 length is 14 residues. The ends lost 6 bases at V and 4 bases at J; junction bases unmatched: 3. This chain's CDR3 is CASRGLAAYNEQFF. Written as DNA, the CDR3 is TGTGCCAGTAGAGGACTAGCGGCTTACAATGAGCAGTTCTTC.

The CDR3 DNA is TGCGCCAGCAGCGCCCAGGGTGTCACAGATACGCAGTATTTT. Amino acid sequence: CASSAQGVTDTQYF. The chain couples TRBV5-1 to TRBJ2-3, with D tentatively TRBD1 (5 bases). Germline lookup yields CDR1 SGHRS and CDR2 YFSETQ. The V and J ends lost 4 bases and 2 bases respectively, with 11 bases between them. The CDR3 is made up of 14 amino acids.

This clonotype was detected a few times. The chain uses TRBV7-9 and TRBJ2-1, with 7 bases fitting TRBD2. The junction had 10 bases not matched to a gene; V was cut back by 5 bases and J by 15 bases. The CDR3 has 12 residues. Germline lookup yields CDR1 SEHNR and CDR2 FQNEAQ (reference sequence). CDR3 protein: CASSHSGVSPFF. Written as DNA, the CDR3 is TGTGCCAGCAGCCACAGCGGGGTCTCTCCGTTCTTC.

This clonotype occurred a few times. The chain joins TRBV7-9 to TRBJ2-7; the match to TRBD1 covers 11 bases. This CDR3 is built from 15 residues. CDR1 SEHNR and CDR2 FQNEAQ come from the germline V gene (reference sequence). Trimming removed 6 bases from V and 7 bases from J; junction bases left unmatched: 11. CDR3 loop: CASSRRGQGAREQYF. CDR3 bases: TGTGCCAGCAGTCGGCGCGGACAGGGGGCAAGGGAGCAGTACTTC.

The chain combines TRBV6-5 with TRBJ2-7; either TRBD1 or TRBD2 may fit D (5 bases each). Germline-derived CDR1 and CDR2 are MNHEY and SVGAGI. The V end was cut by 6 bases, the J end by 5 bases, with 20 bases between. The CDR3 contains 15 residues. CDR3 sequence reads: CASSHSRGTNHEQYF. In DNA form, the CDR3 reads TGTGCCAGCAGCCACAGCCGAGGGACGAACCACGAGCAGTACTTC.

This chain connects TRBV7-3 to TRBJ2-1, with D unclear. The germline gives CDR1 SGHTA, CDR2 FQGTGA. V lost 6 bases, J lost 10 bases, and 16 bases lay in between. This CDR3 is built from 13 residues. The CDR3 spells CASSLIGLGEQFF. DNA for the CDR3: TGTGCCAGCAGTCTTATTGGCCTGGGGGAGCAGTTCTTC.

This clonotype occurred a few times. This chain joins TRBV7-9 and TRBJ2-7; tentatively, D is TRBD1 (5 bases). The CDR3 totals 12 residues. V lost 5 bases and J 6 bases, leaving 11 bases between the germline ends. The germline CDR1 and CDR2 sequences are SEHNR and FQNEAQ (reference sequence). The CDR3 spells CASSQGLREQYF. The CDR3 DNA sequence: TGTGCCAGCAGCCAGGGCTTACGCGAGCAGTACTTC. Using reference TRBV7-9 and TRBJ2-7 for the parts outside the CDR3, the full variable domain is DTGVSQNPRHKITKRGQNVTFRCDPISEHNRLYWYRQTLGQGPEFLTYFQNEAQLEKSRLLSDRFSAERPKGSFSTLEIQRTEQGDSAMYLCASSQGLREQYFGPGTRLTVT.

There are a few counts of this clonotype. This rearrangement joins TRBV12-3 or TRBV12-4 to TRBJ2-7; 8 bases agree with TRBD1. The CDR3 runs to 14 residues. With 6 bases clipped from V and 2 bases from J, the junction kept 6 bases outside the gene matches. For the CDR3, the DNA is TGTGCCAGCAGAAAAGGACAGGGTACCTACGAGCAGTACTTC. This encodes CASRKGQGTYEQYF.

J is TRBJ1-6 and V is TRBV2, with D perhaps matching TRBD1 (5 bases). V gave up 6 bases and J gave up 7 bases, with 16 bases separating them. Looked up from germline, CDR1 is SNHLY and CDR2 is FYNNEI. This CDR3 contains 15 residues. CDR3 sequence reads: CASSTNQGRNSPLHF. The CDR3 DNA follows: TGTGCCAGCAGCACCAACCAGGGAAGGAATTCACCCCTCCACTTT.

This chain links TRBV27 with TRBJ2-1; unclear D gene. The V end lost 1 base, the J end lost 6 bases, and 7 bases lay between the germline ends. The CDR3 totals 13 residues. CDR1 is MNHEY and CDR2 is SMNVEV in the germline V gene (reference sequence). As DNA, the CDR3 is TGTGCCAGCAGTTTATATGTGGGCAATGAGCAGTTCTTC. Protein sequence: CASSLYVGNEQFF.

Many counts were recorded for this clonotype. This chain joins TRBV7-3 and TRBJ2-1, with 12 bases that match TRBD2. V lost 5 bases to trimming and J lost 10 bases; unmatched junction nucleotides: 6. The CDR3 is 14 residues long. From germline, CDR1 is SGHTA and CDR2 FQGTGA. The CDR3 loop is CASSRLAGVKEQFF. The CDR3 DNA follows: TGTGCCAGCAGCCGACTAGCGGGAGTAAAAGAGCAGTTCTTC.

The V call is TRBV5-4, the J call TRBJ2-2; D tentatively fits TRBD1 or TRBD2 (5 bases each). Germline lookup yields CDR1 SGHNT and CDR2 YYREEE (reference sequence). Deletions cut 0 bases from V and 3 bases from J, with 9 bases between. The CDR3 has 15 residues. The CDR3 DNA reads as TGTGCCAGCAGCTTGGCAGGGACGCACACCGGGGAGCTGTTTTTT. It translates to CASSLAGTHTGELFF. Supplemented by reference TRBV5-4 and TRBJ2-2, the full variable domain reads ETGVTQSPTHLIKTRGQQVTLRCSSQSGHNTVSWYQQALGQGPQFIFQYYREEENGRGNFPPRFSGLQFPNYSSELNVNALELDDSALYLCASSLAGTHTGELFFGEGSRLTVL.

This rearrangement joins TRBV10-3 to TRBJ2-5, with D maybe TRBD2 (5 bases). Germline V CDR1 and CDR2: ENHRY, SYGVKD. Between the trimmed V and J ends, which lost 0 bases and 10 bases, there was a span of 12 bases. The CDR3 is made up of 13 amino acids. The CDR3 protein is CAISESWETGQYF. The CDR3 DNA follows: TGTGCCATCAGTGAGTCATGGGAGACTGGCCAGTACTTC.

The rearrangement joins TRBV24-1 to TRBJ1-1, with D possibly matching TRBD1 (5 bases). The length of the CDR3 is 16 residues. V lost 4 bases and J 9 bases, leaving 23 bases between the germline ends. Germline V gives CDR1 KGHDR, CDR2 SFDVKD. The CDR3 protein is CATSDPAKTGTLQAFF. CDR3 sequence (DNA): TGTGCCACCAGTGACCCAGCCAAAACGGGGACCCTCCAAGCTTTCTTT.